The T cell receptor (beta chain) described here comes from a study of blood T cell repertoires in COVID-19. In the study overall: Sources were T cells, B-cell-depleted T cells, or PBMCs; the material itself was cDNA or gDNA.

V dropped 6 bases and J dropped 5; count of bases not matched to a gene: 12. The CDR3 covers 15 residues. Looked up from germline, CDR1 is MNHEY and CDR2 is SVGAGI. TCRdb's table, derived via immunoSEQ multiplex PCR, lists solely in-frame clones and lacks some. The sample has around 70,000 clones, 70% to 90% seen once. The TCR comes from a man aged 50-59 years with acute or convalescent COVID-19. The rearrangement uses TRBV6-5 and TRBJ1-2, with TRBD1 matching 7 bases. Sequencing used peripheral blood. CDR3: CASSRKGDSLYGYTF. The CDR3 coding sequence is TGTGCCAGCAGCCGCAAAGGGGACAGCCTTTATGGCTACACCTTC.